This note documents a single TCR beta chain sequence. The CDR3 is 14 residues long. The V segment lost 2 bases and the J segment 4 bases; nucleotides outside the gene matches: 2. CDR1 is SGHNT and CDR2 is YYREEE in the germline V gene (reference sequence). This entry is derived from a study of blood T cell repertoires in COVID-19. At the level of the study: Samples of COVID-19 (acute and convalescent) were obtained from the United States, Italy and Spain. Sources were T cells, B-cell-depleted T cells, or PBMCs; the material itself was cDNA or gDNA.

Clones were read by immunoSEQ multiplex PCR, and TCRdb kept only the in-frame ones, dropping some. The data contain 70,000 to 95,000 clones, around 80% of them singletons. J is TRBJ2-2 and V is TRBV5-4; 7 nucleotides line up with TRBD1. This receptor was taken from a woman between 45 and 60 years old with acute or convalescent COVID-19. The specimen was peripheral blood. The CDR3 spells CASSLGTATGELFF. The CDR3 DNA follows: TGTGCCAGCAGCTTAGGGACAGCCACCGGGGAGCTGTTTTTT. Combining the CDR3 with reference TRBV5-4 and TRBJ2-2 gives the whole variable domain ETGVTQSPTHLIKTRGQQVTLRCSSQSGHNTVSWYQQALGQGPQFIFQYYREEENGRGNFPPRFSGLQFPNYSSELNVNALELDDSALYLCASSLGTATGELFFGEGSRLTVL.